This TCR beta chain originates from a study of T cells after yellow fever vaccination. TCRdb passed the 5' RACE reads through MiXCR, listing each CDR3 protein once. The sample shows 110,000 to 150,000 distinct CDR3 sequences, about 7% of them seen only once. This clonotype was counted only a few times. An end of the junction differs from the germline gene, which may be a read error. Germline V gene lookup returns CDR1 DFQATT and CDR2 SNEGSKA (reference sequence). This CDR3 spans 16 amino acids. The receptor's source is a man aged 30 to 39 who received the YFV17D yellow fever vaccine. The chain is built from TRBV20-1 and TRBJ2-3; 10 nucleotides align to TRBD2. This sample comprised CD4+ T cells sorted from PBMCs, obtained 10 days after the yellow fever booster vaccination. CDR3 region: CCASRLAGVTADTQYF. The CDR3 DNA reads TGCTGTGCTAGCCGACTAGCGGGTGTCACAGCAGATACGCAGTATTTT.